This is a list of T cell receptor beta chains from one sample in a study of blood T cell repertoires in COVID-19. Profiling relied on immunoSEQ multiplex PCR, and the TCRdb table lists in-frame clones only, not all of them. This sample has 360,000 or so clones, with over 85% found just once. Sequencing used peripheral blood. Every receptor here comes from a woman aged 55-70 years with COVID-19, enrolled during active disease. Both conserved end residues are part of each CDR3. A row's size may be missing; if present it is once, few, many or a size class.

length: 18; J: TRBJ2-1; V: TRBV24-1; size: -; CDR3: CATSDQPYLAGAHNEQFF
length: 16; J: TRBJ2-1; V: TRBV9; size: -; CDR3: CASRGPGLAGSNEQFF
length: 14; J: TRBJ1-3; V: TRBV6-5; size: -; CDR3: CASSRQEIGNTIYF
length: 13; J: TRBJ1-1; V: TRBV19; size: -; CDR3: CASSPRVSTEAFF
length: 17; J: TRBJ1-5; V: TRBV19; size: -; CDR3: CASNHINRGNTNQPQHF
length: 18; J: TRBJ1-2; V: TRBV2; size: once; CDR3: CASFNSGTGTYRHYGYTF
length: 13; J: TRBJ2-4; V: TRBV20-1; size: -; CDR3: CSASLGAIPIQYF
length: 15; J: TRBJ1-1; V: TRBV6-5; size: few; CDR3: CASSYSRQGAAEAFF
length: 13; J: TRBJ1-2; V: TRBV2; size: -; CDR3: CASSAYRQYGYTF
length: 13; J: TRBJ2-1; V: TRBV5-1; size: -; CDR3: CASSLGLAEEQFF
length: 16; J: TRBJ1-5; V: TRBV4-1; size: -; CDR3: CASSQGTGNSNQPQHF
length: 14; J: TRBJ1-1; V: TRBV29-1; size: -; CDR3: CSVAPGQGNTEAFF
length: 13; J: TRBJ1-2; V: TRBV3-1/TRBV3-2; size: few; CDR3: CASSGGGAYGYTF
length: 17; J: TRBJ2-7; V: TRBV18; size: once; CDR3: CASSPKINEDRWDEQYF
length: 16; J: TRBJ1-4; V: TRBV5-6; size: -; CDR3: CASSLRVTGLGEKLFF
length: 16; J: TRBJ1-5; V: TRBV28; size: -; CDR3: CASSSQGAGSNQPQHF
length: 16; J: TRBJ2-2; V: TRBV18; size: -; CDR3: CASSRTSGPNTGELFF
length: 13; J: TRBJ1-1; V: TRBV28; size: -; CDR3: CASSLASPTEAFF
length: 12; J: TRBJ1-1; V: TRBV5-1; size: -; CDR3: CASSYMNTEAFF
length: 18; J: TRBJ1-3; V: TRBV5-1; size: -; CDR3: CASSTQPGHPNSGNTIYF
length: 14; J: TRBJ1-1; V: TRBV29-1; size: once; CDR3: CSVVLIDRPPEAFF
length: 13; J: TRBJ2-1; V: TRBV7-3; size: -; CDR3: CASSPGVGNEQFF
length: 15; J: TRBJ2-5; V: TRBV6-5; size: -; CDR3: CASSPQSLGEGTQYF
length: 14; J: TRBJ2-1; V: TRBV7-3; size: once; CDR3: CASSPGSTSNEQFF
length: 15; J: TRBJ1-1; V: TRBV13; size: -; CDR3: CASSADRGRSTEAFF
length: 13; J: TRBJ2-3; V: TRBV27; size: -; CDR3: CASSLREVDTQYF
length: 14; J: TRBJ2-7; V: TRBV2; size: -; CDR3: CASSPTGISYEQYF
length: 12; J: TRBJ2-5; V: TRBV5-1; size: -; CDR3: CASGTSRETQYF
length: 16; J: TRBJ1-5; V: TRBV18; size: -; CDR3: CASSPPSGAYNQPQHF
length: 14; J: TRBJ2-2; V: TRBV5-1; size: -; CDR3: CASRTGGNTGELFF
length: 13; J: TRBJ1-1; V: TRBV3-1/TRBV3-2; size: -; CDR3: CASSQVPSPGAFF